The clone carrying this T cell receptor (beta chain) appeared many times. Its antigen is still unknown. Time point noted: newly diagnosed GD, antithyroid drugs for less than 3 months. The TCR library was made from RNA that had been extracted from PBMCs in TRIzol. A blood draw put about 8.2 milliliters of peripheral blood into EDTA tubes. CDR3 length equals 12 residues. The junction had 8 bases not matched to a gene; V was cut back by 2 bases and J by 13 bases. Germline V CDR1 and CDR2: WNHNN, SYGVQD (reference sequence). In building TCR beta libraries, iRepertoire HTBI primers were used together with Arm-PCR of CDR3 regions. Authors' data handling: The samples yielded about 63 TRBV and some 15 TRBJ segments. TCRdb redid the calling of the multiplex PCR reads with MiXCR, one entry per CDR3 protein. The V and J calls reflect TCRdb's pipeline rather than the authors' work. The sample includes 200,000 to 250,000 distinct CDR3 sequences, 15% to 20% of them seen just once.

This entry is derived from a study of regulatory T cells in long-lasting Graves disease. Study observations and caveats: Favored usage of TRBV28, TRBJ1-2 and TRBJ2-5 was recorded in persistent disease. Persistent patients had more shared public clonotypes (2,741) than new patients (about 880).

V and J are TRBV10-1 and TRBJ2-7; 7 bases match TRBD1. The receptor was isolated from a female donor with Graves disease. Sequences were derived from peripheral blood mononuclear cells (PBMCs), sampled at new diagnosis, from a patient treated with antithyroid drugs. CDR3 sequence reads: CASSEMTGIRYF. CDR3 nucleotides: TGCGCCAGCAGTGAGATGACAGGGATCCGATACTTC.